The next 3 T cell receptor beta chains were all read from a single sample in a study of blood T cell repertoires in COVID-19. Sequencing was performed with immunoSEQ multiplex PCR; in TCRdb, only in-frame clones are kept and a portion is missing. The sample holds around 300,000 clones, roughly 90% seen once. The sample consisted of peripheral blood. These receptors all stem from a man aged 45-60 years with acute or convalescent COVID-19.

The chain uses TRBV7-3 and TRBJ1-1, with 11 positions matching TRBD1. CDR1 and CDR2 from the germline V gene are SGHTA and FQGTGA. CDR3 length: 13 amino acids. Germline trimming cut 4 bases from V and 11 bases from J; bases unmatched to any gene: 6. The CDR3 DNA follows: TGTGCCAGCAGCTCCGGGACAGGGGGAGCGGCTTTCTTT. Translation: CASSSGTGGAAFF.

The chain is built from TRBV10-3 and TRBJ2-4, with D perhaps matching TRBD2 (6 bases). Trimming took off 6 bases at V and 7 bases at J, with 22 bases between the two ends. Germline CDR1 ENHRY, CDR2 SYGVKD. CDR3 size: 16 residues. This chain's CDR3 is CAISAAPGVESNIQYF. The CDR3, as DNA: TGTGCCATCAGCGCTGCCCCGGGAGTGGAGTCGAACATTCAGTACTTC.

The chain combines TRBV6-5 with TRBJ1-1; no firm D call. This CDR3 is 14 amino acids long. Deletions cut 0 bases from V and 8 bases from J, with 13 bases between. Germline V lookup: CDR1 MNHEY, CDR2 SVGAGI. The CDR3 DNA is TGTGCCAGCAGTTACTCGAATTTCGGGTCCGAAGCTTTCTTT. It specifies CASSYSNFGSEAFF.